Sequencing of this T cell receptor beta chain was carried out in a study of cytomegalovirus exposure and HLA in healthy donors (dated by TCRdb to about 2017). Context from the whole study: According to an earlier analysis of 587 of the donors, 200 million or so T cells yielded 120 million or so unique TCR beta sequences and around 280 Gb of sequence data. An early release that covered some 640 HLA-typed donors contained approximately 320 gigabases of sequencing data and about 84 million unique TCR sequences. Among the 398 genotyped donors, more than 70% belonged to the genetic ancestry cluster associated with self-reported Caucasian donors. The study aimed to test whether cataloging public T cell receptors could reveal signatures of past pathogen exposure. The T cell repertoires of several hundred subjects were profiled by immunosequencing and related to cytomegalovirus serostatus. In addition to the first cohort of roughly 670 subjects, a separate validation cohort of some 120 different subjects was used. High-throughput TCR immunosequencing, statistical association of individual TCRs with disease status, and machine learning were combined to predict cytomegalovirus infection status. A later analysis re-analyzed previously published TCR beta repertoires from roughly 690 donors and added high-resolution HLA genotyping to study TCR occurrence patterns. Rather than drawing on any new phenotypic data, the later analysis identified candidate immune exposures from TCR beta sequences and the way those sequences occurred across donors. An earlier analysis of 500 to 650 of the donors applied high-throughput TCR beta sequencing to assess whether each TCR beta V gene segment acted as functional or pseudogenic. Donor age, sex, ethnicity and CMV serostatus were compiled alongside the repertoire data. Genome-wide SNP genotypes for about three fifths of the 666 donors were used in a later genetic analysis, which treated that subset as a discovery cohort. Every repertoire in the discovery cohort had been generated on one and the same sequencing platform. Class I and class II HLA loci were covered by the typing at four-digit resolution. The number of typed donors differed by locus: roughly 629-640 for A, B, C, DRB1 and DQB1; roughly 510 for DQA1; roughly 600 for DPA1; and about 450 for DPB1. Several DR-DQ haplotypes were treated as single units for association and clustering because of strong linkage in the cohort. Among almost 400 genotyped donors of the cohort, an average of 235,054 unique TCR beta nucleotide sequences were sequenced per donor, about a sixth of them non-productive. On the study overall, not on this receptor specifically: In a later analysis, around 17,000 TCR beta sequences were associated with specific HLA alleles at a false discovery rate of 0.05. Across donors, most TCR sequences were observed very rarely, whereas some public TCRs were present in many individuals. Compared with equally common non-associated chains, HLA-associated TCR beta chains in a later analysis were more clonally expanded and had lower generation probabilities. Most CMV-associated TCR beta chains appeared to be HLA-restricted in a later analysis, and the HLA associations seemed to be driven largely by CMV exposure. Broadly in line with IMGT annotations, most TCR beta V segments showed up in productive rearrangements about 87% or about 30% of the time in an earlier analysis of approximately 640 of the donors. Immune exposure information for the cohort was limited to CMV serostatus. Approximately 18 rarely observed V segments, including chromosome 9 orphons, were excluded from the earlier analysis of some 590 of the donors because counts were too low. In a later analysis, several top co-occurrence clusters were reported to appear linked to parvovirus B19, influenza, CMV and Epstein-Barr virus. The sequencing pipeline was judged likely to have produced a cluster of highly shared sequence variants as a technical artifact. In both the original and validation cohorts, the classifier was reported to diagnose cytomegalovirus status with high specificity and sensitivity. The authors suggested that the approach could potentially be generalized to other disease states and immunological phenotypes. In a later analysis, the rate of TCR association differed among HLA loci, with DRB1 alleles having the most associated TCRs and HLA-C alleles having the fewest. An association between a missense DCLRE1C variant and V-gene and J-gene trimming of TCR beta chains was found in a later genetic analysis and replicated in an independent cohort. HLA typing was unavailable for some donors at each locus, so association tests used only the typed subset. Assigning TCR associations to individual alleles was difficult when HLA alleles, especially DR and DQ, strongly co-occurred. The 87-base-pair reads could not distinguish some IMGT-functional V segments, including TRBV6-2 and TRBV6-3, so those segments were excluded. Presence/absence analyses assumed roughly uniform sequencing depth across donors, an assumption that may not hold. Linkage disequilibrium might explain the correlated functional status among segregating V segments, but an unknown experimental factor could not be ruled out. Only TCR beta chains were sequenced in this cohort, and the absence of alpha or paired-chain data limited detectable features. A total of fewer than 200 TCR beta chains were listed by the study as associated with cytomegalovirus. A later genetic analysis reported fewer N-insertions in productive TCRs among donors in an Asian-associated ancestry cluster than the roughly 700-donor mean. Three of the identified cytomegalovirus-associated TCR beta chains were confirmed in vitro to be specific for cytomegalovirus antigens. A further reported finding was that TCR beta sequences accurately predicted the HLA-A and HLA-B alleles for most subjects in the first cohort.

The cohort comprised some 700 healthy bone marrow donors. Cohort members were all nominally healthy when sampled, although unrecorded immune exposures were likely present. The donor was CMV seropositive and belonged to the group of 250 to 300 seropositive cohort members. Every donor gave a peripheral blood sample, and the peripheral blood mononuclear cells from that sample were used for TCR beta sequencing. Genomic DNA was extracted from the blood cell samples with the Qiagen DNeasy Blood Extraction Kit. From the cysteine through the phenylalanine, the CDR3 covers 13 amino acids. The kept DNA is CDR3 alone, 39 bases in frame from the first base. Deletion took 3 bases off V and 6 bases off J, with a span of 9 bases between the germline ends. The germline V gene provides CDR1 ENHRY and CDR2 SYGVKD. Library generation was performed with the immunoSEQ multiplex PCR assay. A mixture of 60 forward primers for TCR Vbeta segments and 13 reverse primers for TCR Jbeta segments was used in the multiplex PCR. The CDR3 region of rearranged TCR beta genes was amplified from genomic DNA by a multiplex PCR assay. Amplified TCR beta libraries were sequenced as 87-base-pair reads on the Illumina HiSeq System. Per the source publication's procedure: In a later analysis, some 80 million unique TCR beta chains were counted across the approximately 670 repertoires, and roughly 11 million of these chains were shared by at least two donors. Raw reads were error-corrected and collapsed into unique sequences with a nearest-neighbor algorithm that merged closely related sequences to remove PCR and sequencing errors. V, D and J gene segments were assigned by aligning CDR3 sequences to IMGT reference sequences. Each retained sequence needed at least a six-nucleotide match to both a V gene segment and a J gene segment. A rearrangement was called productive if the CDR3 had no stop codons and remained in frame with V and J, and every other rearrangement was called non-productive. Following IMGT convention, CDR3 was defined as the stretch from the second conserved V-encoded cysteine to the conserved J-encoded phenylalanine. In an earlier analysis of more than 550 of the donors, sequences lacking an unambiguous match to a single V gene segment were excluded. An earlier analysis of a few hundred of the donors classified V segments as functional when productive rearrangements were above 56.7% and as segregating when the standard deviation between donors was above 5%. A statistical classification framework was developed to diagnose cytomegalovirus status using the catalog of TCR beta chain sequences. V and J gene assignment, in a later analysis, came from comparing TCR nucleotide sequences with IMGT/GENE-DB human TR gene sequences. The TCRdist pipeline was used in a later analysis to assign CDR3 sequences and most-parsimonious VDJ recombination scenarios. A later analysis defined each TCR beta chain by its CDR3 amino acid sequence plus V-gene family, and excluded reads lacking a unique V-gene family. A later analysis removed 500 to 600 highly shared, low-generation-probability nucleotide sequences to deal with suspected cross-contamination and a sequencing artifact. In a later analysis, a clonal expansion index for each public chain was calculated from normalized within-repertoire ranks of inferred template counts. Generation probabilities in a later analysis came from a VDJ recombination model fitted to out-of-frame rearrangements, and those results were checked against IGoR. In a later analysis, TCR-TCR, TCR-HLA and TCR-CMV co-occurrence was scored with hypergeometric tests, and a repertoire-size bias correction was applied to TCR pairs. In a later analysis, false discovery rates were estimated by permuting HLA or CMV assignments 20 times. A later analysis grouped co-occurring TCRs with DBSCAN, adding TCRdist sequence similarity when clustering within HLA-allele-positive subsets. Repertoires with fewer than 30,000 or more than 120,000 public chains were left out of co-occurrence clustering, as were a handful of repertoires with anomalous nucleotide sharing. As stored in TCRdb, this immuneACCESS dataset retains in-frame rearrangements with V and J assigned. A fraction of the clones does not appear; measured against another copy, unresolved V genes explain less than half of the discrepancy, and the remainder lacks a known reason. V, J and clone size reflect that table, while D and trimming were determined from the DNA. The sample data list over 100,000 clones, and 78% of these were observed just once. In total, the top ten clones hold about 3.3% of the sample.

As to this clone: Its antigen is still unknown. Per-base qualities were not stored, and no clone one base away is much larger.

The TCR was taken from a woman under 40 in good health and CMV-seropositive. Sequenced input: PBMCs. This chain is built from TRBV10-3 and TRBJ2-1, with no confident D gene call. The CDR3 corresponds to CAISDSSPNEQFF. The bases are TGTGCCATCAGTGATTCTAGTCCCAATGAGCAGTTCTTC.